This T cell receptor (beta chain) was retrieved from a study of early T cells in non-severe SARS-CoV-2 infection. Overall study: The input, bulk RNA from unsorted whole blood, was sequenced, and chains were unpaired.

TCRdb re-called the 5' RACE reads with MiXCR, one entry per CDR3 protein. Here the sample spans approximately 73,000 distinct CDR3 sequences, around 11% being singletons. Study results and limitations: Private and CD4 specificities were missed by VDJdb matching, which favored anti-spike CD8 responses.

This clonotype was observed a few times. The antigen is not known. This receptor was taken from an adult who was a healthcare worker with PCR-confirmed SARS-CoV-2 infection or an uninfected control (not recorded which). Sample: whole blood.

The CDR3 bases are TGTGCCAGCAGCTCCCGGACAGGGGCCTATGGAGAGCAGTACTTC. Protein product: CASSSRTGAYGEQYF. The chain is built from TRBV7-2 and TRBJ2-7; TRBD1 agrees at 9 bases. Germline assignment: CDR1 SGHTA and CDR2 FQGNSA. The CDR3 length is 15 residues. The V and J ends lost 4 bases and 7 bases, in that order; junction bases with no gene match: 11.